Given below is one T cell receptor beta chain in context. Each PCR replicate from the sorted subsets contained approximately 0.2 ug DNA, which is about 30,000 T cell genomes. Profiling relied on immunoSEQ multiplex PCR, and the TCRdb table lists in-frame clones only, not all of them. In the table there are about 2.4 million clones, over 85% of which are singletons. This entry comes from a study of shared clonotypes between healthy human individuals. With V trimmed by 5 bases and J by 3 bases, 8 bases remained unmatched. From germline, CDR1 is KGHSH and CDR2 LQKENI. The CDR3 is 15 residues long. The receptor comes from a man younger than 35 in good health. Some clones in this sample may be carry-over from other donors' samples. The sequencing sample was made of naive CD4+ T cells from PBMCs. Noted subset: CD45RA+ positively selected. The chain has TRBV18 and TRBJ2-3; 7 positions match TRBD1. The CDR3 nucleotides are TGTGCCAGCTCATCAAACAGGGGTAGGACAGATACGCAGTATTTT. Protein product: CASSSNRGRTDTQYF.